The 16 T cell receptor beta chains below all came from one sample that was sequenced in a study of regulatory and conventional T cells in RAG deficiency. The sorted conventional CD4+ T cells were CD25-low and CD127-high, with genomic DNA sequenced. Measured with immunoSEQ multiplex PCR; TCRdb has only the in-frame clones, and not every one. The sample contains approximately 28,000 clones, over 90% of which appear only once. These same records also appear under a second study, on regulatory T cells. Turning to that study: Amplification used 52 TRBV primers and 13 TRBJ primers.

Sequences were obtained from CD25- CD4+ T cells sorted from blood. Every receptor here comes from a human donor in good health.

The chain combines TRBV21-1 with TRBJ1-5; the tabulated D call, TRBD1, remains unverified against the DNA. TRBV21-1 is shown as a pseudogene. CDR3 length: 16 amino acids. The CDR3 DNA reads as TGTGCCAGCAGCAAATTTTCCAGGGATAGCAATCAGCCCCAGCATTTT. Residues: CASSKFSRDSNQPQHF.

The chain uses TRBV6-5 and TRBJ1-3; maybe TRBD1 (6 bases). V was shortened by 6 bases and J by 4 bases, with 13 bases between the two germline ends. This CDR3 comprises 14 residues. Germline V gene data show CDR1 as MNHEY and CDR2 as SVGAGI. For the CDR3, the DNA is TGTGCCAGCAGGGGAACAGGGAAAGGAAACACCATATATTTT. This sequence encodes CASRGTGKGNTIYF.

In regard to this clone: Different DNA sequences within this sample yield the same CDR3. The chain joins TRBV18 to TRBJ1-6; 7 positions match TRBD1. V gave up 4 bases and J gave up 6 bases; unmatched junction bases: 12. The germline gives CDR1 KGHSH, CDR2 LQKENI. CDR3 length: 17 residues. The CDR3 is CASSLAGTVTLNSPLHF. CDR3 DNA: TGTGCCAGCTCACTTGCCGGGACAGTCACACTTAATTCACCCCTCCACTTT. The entire variable domain, with the rest obtained from reference TRBV18 and TRBJ1-6, is as follows: NAGVMQNPRHLVRRRGQEARLRCSPMKGHSHVYWYRQLPEEGLKFMVYLQKENIIDESGMPKERFSAEFPKEGPSILRIQQVVRGDSAAYFCASSLAGTVTLNSPLHFGNGTRLTVT.

This chain links TRBV7-9 with TRBJ1-2; 7 bases match TRBD1. The length of the CDR3 is 14 residues. The junction had 3 bases not matched to a gene; V was cut back by 0 bases and J by 5 bases. CDR1 is SEHNR and CDR2 is FQNEAQ in the germline V gene (reference sequence). CDR3: CASSLAGRGYGYTF. CDR3 DNA sequence: TGTGCCAGCAGCTTAGCGGGCAGGGGGTATGGCTACACCTTC.

The gene calls are TRBV5-1 and TRBJ2-7, with 8 bases aligning to TRBD2. The CDR3 loop spans 16 amino acids. The ends lost 4 bases at V and 2 bases at J; junction bases unmatched: 11. Looked up from germline, CDR1 is SGHRS and CDR2 is YFSETQ. The CDR3 DNA is TGCGCCAGCAGCAAACCCGGACTAGCTTCAGCCTACGAGCAGTACTTC. This translates into CASSKPGLASAYEQYF.

This chain uses TRBV10-3 with TRBJ1-5, with D possibly matching TRBD1 (5 bases). Germline V lookup: CDR1 ENHRY, CDR2 SYGVKD. V was trimmed by 0 bases and J by 3 bases, leaving 9 bases between them. The CDR3 sequence is 15 residues long. The CDR3 is CAISESSGVNQPQHF. The CDR3 bases are TGTGCCATCAGTGAGTCGTCGGGGGTCAATCAGCCCCAGCATTTT.

V usage is TRBV19 and J usage is TRBJ1-6; D is possibly TRBD1 (5 bases). This CDR3 is 16 amino acids long. Germline CDR1 and CDR2: LNHDA and SQIVND (reference sequence). Trimming shortened V by 3 bases and J by 2 bases, and 11 bases separated the two germline ends. The CDR3 DNA is TGTGCCAGTAGTATTGGGGGGTTGACCTATAATTCACCCCTCCACTTT. Protein sequence: CASSIGGLTYNSPLHF.

This clone has only one observation. This rearrangement joins TRBV5-1 to TRBJ2-1, with D tentatively TRBD2 (6 bases). V was pared by 1 base and J by 9 bases, with 14 bases between. CDR3 length equals 14 residues. Germline CDR1 and CDR2: SGHRS and YFSETQ. The CDR3 reads CASSLRRGIGEQFF. The CDR3 bases are TGCGCCAGCAGCTTGAGGCGGGGAATCGGTGAGCAGTTCTTC.

The gene calls are TRBV11-2 and TRBJ2-7, with a tentative D call TRBD1 (5 bases). The CDR3 contains 16 residues. The ends were cut back, 1 base at V and 2 bases at J, with 15 bases in the middle. Germline V CDR1 and CDR2: SGHAT, FQNNGV. The CDR3 DNA sequence: TGTGCCAGCAGCTTAGTATTCGGCAGGGCAACCTACGAGCAGTACTTC. Translating gives CASSLVFGRATYEQYF.

The chain couples TRBV19 to TRBJ2-5; 10 bases are a match to TRBD1. Germline V gene lookup returns CDR1 LNHDA and CDR2 SQIVND (reference sequence). J was trimmed by 2 bases and V by 4 bases; bases with no gene match: 10. The CDR3 runs 17 residues. The CDR3 region is CASSKGGQGRGQETQYF. The CDR3 DNA reads TGTGCCAGTAGTAAGGGGGGACAGGGGAGGGGACAAGAGACCCAGTACTTC.

The genes are TRBV28 and TRBJ1-2, with 7 bases aligning to TRBD1. The CDR3 contains 14 residues. The J segment lost 4 bases and the V segment lost 7 bases, leaving 9 bases of the junction unmatched. Germline values: CDR1 MDHEN, CDR2 SYDVKM. The CDR3 DNA is TGTGCCAGCACCTCGACAGGGACCTCCTATGGCTACACCTTC. Translated, it gives CASTSTGTSYGYTF.

J is TRBJ2-2 and V is TRBV19; 11 bases are a match to TRBD1. This CDR3 spans 17 amino acids. The ends lost 6 bases at V and 2 bases at J; junction bases unmatched: 8. Germline lookup yields CDR1 LNHDA and CDR2 SQIVND (reference sequence). The DNA of the CDR3 is TGTGCCAGTAGCCTAAGGGGACAGGGGGTAAACACCGGGGAGCTGTTTTTT. This codes for CASSLRGQGVNTGELFF.

The chain uses TRBV6-5 and TRBJ1-2, with D tentatively TRBD1 (5 bases). Deletions cut 5 bases from V and 7 bases from J, with 14 bases between. CDR1 and CDR2 (germline): MNHEY, SVGAGI. The CDR3 loop spans 13 amino acids. The CDR3: CASSPRGEPGYTF. CDR3 bases: TGTGCCAGCAGTCCAAGGGGCGAGCCTGGCTACACCTTC.

V is TRBV6-6 and J is TRBJ2-7; no clear D. The V end was cut by 5 bases, the J end by 3 bases, with 17 bases between. CDR1 is MNHNY and CDR2 is SVGAGI in the germline V gene (reference sequence). The CDR3 is made up of 15 amino acids. CDR3 sequence reads: CASSPTFDGDYEQYF. As DNA, the CDR3 is TGTGCCAGCAGTCCCACCTTCGACGGAGACTACGAGCAGTACTTC.

The chain links TRBV7-3 to TRBJ2-3; 8 positions match TRBD1. With 3 bases clipped from V and 4 bases from J, the junction kept 6 bases outside the gene matches. Germline CDR1 SGHTA, CDR2 FQGTGA. This CDR3 region has 15 residues. The CDR3 loop is CASSLSGQGPDTQYF. The CDR3 nucleotides are TGTGCCAGCAGCTTGAGTGGACAGGGACCAGATACGCAGTATTTT.

The J gene is TRBJ2-7, the V gene TRBV11-2; 10 bases align to TRBD1. Losses at the gene ends were 1 base for V and 2 bases for J; bases not matched to a gene: 5. This CDR3 is built from 16 residues. Germline lookup yields CDR1 SGHAT and CDR2 FQNNGV. This chain's CDR3 is CASSLGGQGSPYEQYF. CDR3 DNA sequence: TGTGCCAGCAGCTTAGGGGGACAGGGGTCACCCTACGAGCAGTACTTC.